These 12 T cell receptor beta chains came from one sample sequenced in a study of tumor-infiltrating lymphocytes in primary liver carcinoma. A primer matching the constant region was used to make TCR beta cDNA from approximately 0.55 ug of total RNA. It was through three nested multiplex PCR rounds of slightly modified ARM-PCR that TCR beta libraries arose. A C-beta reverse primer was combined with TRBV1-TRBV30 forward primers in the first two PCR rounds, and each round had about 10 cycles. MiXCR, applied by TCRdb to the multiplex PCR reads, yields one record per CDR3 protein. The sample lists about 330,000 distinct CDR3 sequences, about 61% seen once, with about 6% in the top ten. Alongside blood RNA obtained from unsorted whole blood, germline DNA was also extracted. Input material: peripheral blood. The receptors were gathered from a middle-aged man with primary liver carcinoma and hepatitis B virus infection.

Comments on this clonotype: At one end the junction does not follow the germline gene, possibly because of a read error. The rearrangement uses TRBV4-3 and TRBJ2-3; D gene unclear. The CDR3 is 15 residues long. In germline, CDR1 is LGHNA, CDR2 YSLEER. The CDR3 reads CASGQEARLGDTQYF. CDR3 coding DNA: TGCGCCAGCGGCCAAGAGGCAAGGCTGGGGGATACGCAGTATTTT.

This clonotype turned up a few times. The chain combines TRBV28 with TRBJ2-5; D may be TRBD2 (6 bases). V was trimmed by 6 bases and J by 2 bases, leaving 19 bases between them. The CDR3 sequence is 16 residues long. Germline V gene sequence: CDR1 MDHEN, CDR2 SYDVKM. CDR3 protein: CASRLGGTYTQETQYF. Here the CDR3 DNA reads TGTGCCAGCAGACTAGGCGGGACGTACACTCAAGAGACCCAGTACTTC.

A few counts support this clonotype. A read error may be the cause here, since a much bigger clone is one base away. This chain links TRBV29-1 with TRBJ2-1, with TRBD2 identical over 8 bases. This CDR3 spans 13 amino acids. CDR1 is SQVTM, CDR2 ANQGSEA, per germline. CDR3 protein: CNDGTSVLNEQFF. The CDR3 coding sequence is TGCAACGACGGGACTAGTGTACTCAATGAGCAGTTCTTC.

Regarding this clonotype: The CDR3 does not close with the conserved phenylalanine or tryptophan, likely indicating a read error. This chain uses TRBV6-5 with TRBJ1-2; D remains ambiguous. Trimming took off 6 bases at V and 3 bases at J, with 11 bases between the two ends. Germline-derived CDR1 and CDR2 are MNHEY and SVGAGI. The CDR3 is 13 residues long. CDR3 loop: CASSQNTDYGYTL. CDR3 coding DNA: TGTGCCAGCAGCCAGAATACCGACTATGGCTACACCTTA.

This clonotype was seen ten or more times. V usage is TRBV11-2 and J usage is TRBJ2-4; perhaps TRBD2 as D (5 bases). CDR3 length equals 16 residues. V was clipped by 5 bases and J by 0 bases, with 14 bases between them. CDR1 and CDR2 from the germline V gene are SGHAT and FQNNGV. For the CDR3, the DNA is TGTGCCAGCAGCCCGGGATCCTCCCTAGCCAAAAACATTCAGTACTTC. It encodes CASSPGSSLAKNIQYF.

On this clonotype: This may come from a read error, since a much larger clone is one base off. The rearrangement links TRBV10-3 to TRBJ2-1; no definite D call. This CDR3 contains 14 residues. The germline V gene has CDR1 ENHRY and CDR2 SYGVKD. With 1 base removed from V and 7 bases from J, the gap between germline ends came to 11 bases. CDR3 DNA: TGTGCCATCAGTGAGTTAACGGGCTCTAATGAGCAGTTCTTC. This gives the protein CAISELTGSNEQFF.

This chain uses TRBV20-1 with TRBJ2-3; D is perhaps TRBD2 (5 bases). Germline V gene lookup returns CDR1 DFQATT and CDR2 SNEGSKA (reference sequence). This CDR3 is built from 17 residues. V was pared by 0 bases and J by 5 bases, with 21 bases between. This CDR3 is CSARDPYGILSKDTQYF. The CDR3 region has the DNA TGCAGTGCTAGAGATCCTTACGGGATCCTTTCGAAAGATACGCAGTATTTT.

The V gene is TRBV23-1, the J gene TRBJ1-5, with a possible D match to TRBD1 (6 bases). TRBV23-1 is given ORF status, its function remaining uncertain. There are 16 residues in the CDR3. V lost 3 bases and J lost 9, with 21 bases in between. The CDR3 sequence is CASSHPGTHHGRPQHF. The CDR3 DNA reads TGCGCCAGCAGTCACCCAGGGACACACCATGGGAGGCCCCAGCATTTT.

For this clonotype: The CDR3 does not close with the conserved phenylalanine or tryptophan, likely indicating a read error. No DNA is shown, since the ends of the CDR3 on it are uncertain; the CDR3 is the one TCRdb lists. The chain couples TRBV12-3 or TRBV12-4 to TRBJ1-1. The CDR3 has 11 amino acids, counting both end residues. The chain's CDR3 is CASSLSTAALC.

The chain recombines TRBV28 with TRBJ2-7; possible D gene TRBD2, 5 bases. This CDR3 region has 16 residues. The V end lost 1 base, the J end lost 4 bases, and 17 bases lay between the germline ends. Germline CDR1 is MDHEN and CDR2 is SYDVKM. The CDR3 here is CASSLSPEEVGYEQYF. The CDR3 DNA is TGTGCCAGCAGTTTATCCCCCGAGGAGGTAGGTTACGAGCAGTACTTC.

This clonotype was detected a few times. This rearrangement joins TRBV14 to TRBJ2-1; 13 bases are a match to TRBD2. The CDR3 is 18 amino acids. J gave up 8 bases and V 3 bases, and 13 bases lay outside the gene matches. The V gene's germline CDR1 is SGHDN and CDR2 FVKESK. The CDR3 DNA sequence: TGTGCCAGCAGCCATTCCTGGGCCACTAGCGGGAGGGCGGATGAGCAGTTCTTC. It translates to CASSHSWATSGRADEQFF.

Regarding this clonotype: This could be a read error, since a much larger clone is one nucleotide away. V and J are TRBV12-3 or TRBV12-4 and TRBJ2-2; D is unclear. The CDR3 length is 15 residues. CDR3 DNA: TGTGCCAGCAGTTTGGCAGCCACGAACACCGTGGAGCTGTTTTTT. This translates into CASSLAATNTVELFF.